The sequence of this T cell receptor beta chain was determined in a study of cytomegalovirus exposure and HLA in healthy donors. In regard to this clone: As yet, its antigen is unknown.

The germline V gene has CDR1 MNHEY and CDR2 SVGAGI. V lost 5 bases to trimming and J lost 5 bases, with 13 bases between them. This CDR3 region has 13 residues. The protocol was immunoSEQ multiplex PCR, while the TCRdb copy is restricted to in-frame clones and leaves out a portion. The table lists roughly 140,000 clones, roughly 90% of them singletons. The study's findings and limits: Researchers counted around 170 TCR beta chains as cytomegalovirus-associated.

The sequence derives from a young man in good health and CMV-seronegative. Sequenced material: PBMCs. J is TRBJ2-7 and V is TRBV6-5; possibly TRBD1 for D (6 bases). CDR3 sequence: CASSLQGPHEQYF. The CDR3 bases are TGTGCCAGCAGTCTACAGGGCCCCCACGAGCAGTACTTC.